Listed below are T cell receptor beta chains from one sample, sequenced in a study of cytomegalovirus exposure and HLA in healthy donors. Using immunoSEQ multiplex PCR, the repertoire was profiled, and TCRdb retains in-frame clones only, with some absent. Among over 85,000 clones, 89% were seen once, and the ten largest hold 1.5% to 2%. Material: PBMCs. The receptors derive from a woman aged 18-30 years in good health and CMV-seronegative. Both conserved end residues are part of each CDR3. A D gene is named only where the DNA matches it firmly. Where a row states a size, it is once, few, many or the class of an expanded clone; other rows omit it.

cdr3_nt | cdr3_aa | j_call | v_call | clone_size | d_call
TGTGCCAGCAGTCATAGCGGGGGGAGTTCAGATACGCAGTATTTT | CASSHSGGSSDTQYF | TRBJ2-3 | TRBV7-9 | . | TRBD2
TGCGCCAGCAGCCCGGGGTGGGGTGAGCAGTTCTTC | CASSPGWGEQFF | TRBJ2-1 | TRBV5-1 | . | .
TGTGCCAGCAGTGCTTACAGGAGCTCCTACGAGCAGTACTTC | CASSAYRSSYEQYF | TRBJ2-7 | TRBV2 | . | .
TGTGCCAGCAGTCCCGGGAGGGGGCGGGAGGGCTACACCTTC | CASSPGRGREGYTF | TRBJ1-2 | TRBV12-1 | few | .
TGCGCCAGCAGCTTGGGGAGGACAGCTAACTATGGCTACACCTTC | CASSLGRTANYGYTF | TRBJ1-2 | TRBV5-1 | . | .
TGTGCCAGCAGCTCCCGACAGGGTGGGGAGACCCAGTACTTC | CASSSRQGGETQYF | TRBJ2-5 | TRBV13 | . | TRBD1
TGTGCCAGCAGCTTTCCGGGAAATGAAAAACTGTTTTTT | CASSFPGNEKLFF | TRBJ1-4 | TRBV11-2 | . | .
TGTGCCTGGGGGACAGGGAGGAAGGGAAAACTGTTTTTT | CAWGTGRKGKLFF | TRBJ1-4 | TRBV30 | . | TRBD1
TGTGCCAGCAGTGAAGGACTAGCGGGAGCTGTGGAGACCCAGTACTTC | CASSEGLAGAVETQYF | TRBJ2-5 | TRBV6-1 | . | TRBD2
TGTGCCAGCAGCGAAAAAATACCGGGACAAAGTTACGAGCAGTACTTC | CASSEKIPGQSYEQYF | TRBJ2-7 | TRBV6-1 | . | .
TGTGCCAGCAGTCCTAACAGGGGTATTCAGCCCCAGCATTTT | CASSPNRGIQPQHF | TRBJ1-5 | TRBV28 | . | TRBD1
TGTGCCAGCAGTTTCGTCCCCCGGGTTCCGCCCCAGCATTTT | CASSFVPRVPPQHF | TRBJ1-5 | TRBV28 | . | .
TGTGCCAGCACCCGTGGGGGACTAGCGAACCAAGAGACCCAGTACTTC | CASTRGGLANQETQYF | TRBJ2-5 | TRBV5-4 | . | TRBD2